Presented here are 20 T cell receptor beta chains from one specimen sequenced in a study of T cell responses to AZD1222 COVID-19 vaccine. Some clones are missing from TCRdb's copy, which holds only in-frame ones; the method was immunoSEQ multiplex PCR. The data show about 200,000 clones, about 94% seen once. The sample here was peripheral blood, taken 28 days after the second AZD1222 dose. These receptors all come from an adult who received the AZD1222 COVID-19 vaccine.

The chain couples TRBV28 to TRBJ2-5, with 7 bases aligning to TRBD2. The V segment lost 10 bases and the J segment 10 bases; nucleotides outside the gene matches: 15. The CDR3 runs 13 residues. Germline-derived CDR1 and CDR2 are MDHEN and SYDVKM. This CDR3 reads CATLGGSAIGQYF. The CDR3 DNA is TGTGCCACCCTCGGGGGGTCGGCGATCGGCCAGTACTTC.

This chain links TRBV28 with TRBJ1-2; possibly TRBD1 for D (5 bases). With 8 bases removed from V and 4 bases from J, the gap between germline ends came to 14 bases. Germline V lookup: CDR1 MDHEN, CDR2 SYDVKM. The CDR3 spans 13 residues. This chain's CDR3 is CASGTGGAYGYTF. In DNA, the CDR3 is TGTGCCAGCGGAACAGGAGGCGCCTATGGCTACACCTTC.

The genes are TRBV6-4 and TRBJ2-7; 7 bases are shared with TRBD1. This CDR3 is built from 16 residues. J gave up 1 base and V 8 bases, and 14 bases lay outside the gene matches. Germline CDR1 reads MRHNA; CDR2 reads SNTAGT. CDR3 coding DNA: TGTGCCAGCCTTTTCCCCCGCCCCAGGGGGTCCTACGAGCAGTACTTC. This codes for CASLFPRPRGSYEQYF.

The chain has TRBV10-3 and TRBJ1-1; unclear D gene. CDR3 size: 12 residues. Germline CDR1 and CDR2: ENHRY and SYGVKD. Trimming took 1 base from V and 1 from J, leaving 1 base between them. Here the CDR3 DNA reads TGTGCCATCAGTGAGTGGAACACTGAAGCTTTCTTT. This codes for CAISEWNTEAFF.

The genes are TRBV5-6 and TRBJ2-1; TRBD1 aligns across 9 bases. The ends lost 3 bases at V and 7 bases at J; junction bases unmatched: 8. Germline CDR1 SGHDT, CDR2 YYEEEE. This CDR3 is 15 amino acids long. CDR3 nucleotide sequence: TGTGCCAGCAGCTATGGGGACAGGGAAACGAATGAGCAGTTCTTC. This sequence encodes CASSYGDRETNEQFF.

The V gene is TRBV28, the J gene TRBJ1-4; 7 bases agree with TRBD1. CDR3 length: 15 residues. Per germline, CDR1 MDHEN and CDR2 SYDVKM. J gave up 5 bases and V 5 bases, and 8 bases lay outside the gene matches. In DNA form, the CDR3 reads TGTGCCAGCAGTCTTAAGGGACAGACCAATGAAAAACTGTTTTTT. This codes for CASSLKGQTNEKLFF.

The chain is built from TRBV6-5 and TRBJ2-5; TRBD1 aligns across 8 bases. Germline-derived CDR1 and CDR2 are MNHEY and SVGAGI. There are 14 residues in the CDR3. The trim removed 8 bases at V and 6 bases at J, leaving 11 bases unmatched. CDR3 nucleotides: TGTGCCAGCCTATACCGGGACAGGAGGCAGACCCAGTACTTC. Protein product: CASLYRDRRQTQYF.

Concerning this clone: Within the sample, other DNA sequences also encode this same CDR3. This sequence joins TRBV5-1 and TRBJ2-2; either TRBD1 or TRBD2 may fit D (6 bases each). The length of the CDR3 is 15 residues. Trimming took off 4 bases at V and 1 base at J, with 11 bases between the two ends. CDR1 is SGHRS, CDR2 YFSETQ, per germline. The DNA for the CDR3 is TGCGCCAGCAGCCGAGGAGGGGGGAACACCGGGGAGCTGTTTTTT. Translating it yields CASSRGGGNTGELFF.

This clone was observed once. DNA for the CDR3: TGTGCCAGCAGCTTAAGGGCCGGGGCGGATGAAAAACTGTTTTTT. It is translated as CASSLRAGADEKLFF. This chain connects TRBV7-9 to TRBJ1-4; weak D call: TRBD1 (5 bases). Germline lookup yields CDR1 SEHNR and CDR2 FQNEAQ (reference sequence). The CDR3 has 15 amino acids. V was trimmed by 2 bases and J by 6 bases, leaving 13 bases between them.

The rearrangement uses TRBV2 and TRBJ2-7; D uncertain. V was cut by 10 bases and J by 1 base, with 17 bases left in between. Germline loops: CDR1 SNHLY, CDR2 FYNNEI. The CDR3 has 14 amino acids. CDR3: CATRPPSRSYEQYF. CDR3 sequence (DNA): TGTGCCACCCGACCCCCCAGCCGGTCCTACGAGCAGTACTTC.

This chain uses TRBV5-6 with TRBJ1-5; 8 bases fit TRBD1. Germline V lookup: CDR1 SGHDT, CDR2 YYEEEE. The CDR3 runs to 13 residues. V was clipped by 5 bases and J by 7 bases; unmatched bases: 5. CDR3 region: CASSTGGSQPQHF. CDR3 DNA: TGTGCCAGCAGTACAGGGGGAAGCCAGCCCCAGCATTTT. Filled out from reference TRBV5-6 and TRBJ1-5, the complete variable domain reads DAGVTQSPTHLIKTRGQQVTLRCSPKSGHDTVSWYQQALGQGPQFIFQYYEEEERQRGNFPDRFSGHQFPNYSSELNVNALLLGDSALYLCASSTGGSQPQHFGDGTRLSIL.

This chain uses TRBV27 with TRBJ1-6; D gene unclear. The CDR3 is 20 residues long. Per the germline V gene, CDR1 is MNHEY and CDR2 is SMNVEV (reference sequence). V was shortened by 0 bases and J by 7 bases, with 25 bases between the two germline ends. CDR3 sequence: CASSLSGPAGFGVTNSPLHF. As DNA, the CDR3 is TGTGCCAGCAGTTTATCCGGGCCCGCCGGTTTCGGGGTAACGAATTCACCCCTCCACTTT.

The genes are TRBV7-9 and TRBJ2-5; a possible D gene is TRBD2 (5 bases). The CDR3 has 15 amino acids. The ends were cut back, 1 base at V and 3 bases at J, with 12 bases in the middle. Germline CDR1 SEHNR, CDR2 FQNEAQ (reference sequence). CDR3 sequence reads: CASSLDRGEEETQYF. CDR3 DNA: TGTGCCAGCAGCTTAGATCGGGGAGAAGAAGAGACCCAGTACTTC.

This clone was seen a handful of times. V and J are TRBV30 and TRBJ1-4; D unclear. The V gene's germline CDR1 is GTSNPN and CDR2 SVGIG (reference sequence). Trimming took off 2 bases at V and 8 bases at J, with 18 bases between the two ends. The CDR3 is 15 residues long. The CDR3 reads CAWSWAAGFVEKLFF. The DNA for the CDR3 is TGTGCCTGGAGTTGGGCGGCAGGCTTTGTAGAAAAACTGTTTTTT.

The chain employs TRBV7-2 and TRBJ1-6, with 8 bases lining up with TRBD1. The germline V gene has CDR1 SGHTA and CDR2 FQGNSA. The CDR3 has 14 residues. Losses at the gene ends were 5 bases for V and 8 bases for J; bases not matched to a gene: 5. The CDR3 region is CASSRTGHDSPLHF. CDR3 nucleotides: TGTGCCAGCAGCAGGACAGGGCATGATTCACCCCTCCACTTT.

The CDR3 sequence: CASSSRAGEAFF. The CDR3 DNA reads TGTGCCAGCAGTTCCCGGGCCGGTGAAGCTTTCTTT. This sequence joins TRBV12-3 or TRBV12-4 and TRBJ1-1; D uncertain. This CDR3 contains 12 residues. With 4 bases removed from V and 7 bases from J, the gap between germline ends came to 10 bases.

The rearrangement joins TRBV6-1 to TRBJ1-5; the D gene is possibly TRBD1 (5 bases). V was cut by 0 bases and J by 0 bases, with 12 bases left in between. The CDR3 is 17 residues long. CDR1 MNHNS and CDR2 SASEGT come from the germline V gene. The CDR3 is CASSEALTANSNQPQHF. As DNA, the CDR3 is TGTGCCAGCAGTGAAGCGTTGACAGCAAATAGCAATCAGCCCCAGCATTTT.

V gene TRBV9 combines with J gene TRBJ2-2; the D gene is possibly TRBD1 (6 bases). Germline CDR1 SGDLS, CDR2 YYNGEE. The CDR3 contains 12 residues. V was cut by 3 bases and J by 6 bases, with 6 bases left in between. The CDR3 DNA reads as TGTGCCAGCAGCGAGGGGGCCGGGGAGCTGTTTTTT. Amino acids: CASSEGAGELFF.

The rearrangement joins TRBV27 to TRBJ2-1, with D maybe TRBD2 (6 bases). CDR1 and CDR2 from the germline V gene are MNHEY and SMNVEV (reference sequence). V was pared by 5 bases and J by 2 bases, with 16 bases between. This CDR3 spans 16 amino acids. The DNA of the CDR3 is TGTGCCAGCAGTATGGATGTCGGGGGAACCTACAATGAGCAGTTCTTC. Its protein is CASSMDVGGTYNEQFF.

Of note for this clone: The junction and the germline gene differ at one end; a read error may be behind it. V gene TRBV11-2 combines with J gene TRBJ1-2, with D uncertain. Looked up from germline, CDR1 is SGHAT and CDR2 is FQNNGV. This CDR3 spans 13 amino acids. The CDR3 DNA reads as TGTGCCAGCAGCTTTGAGCAGAACTATGGCCACACCTTC. Residues: CASSFEQNYGHTF.